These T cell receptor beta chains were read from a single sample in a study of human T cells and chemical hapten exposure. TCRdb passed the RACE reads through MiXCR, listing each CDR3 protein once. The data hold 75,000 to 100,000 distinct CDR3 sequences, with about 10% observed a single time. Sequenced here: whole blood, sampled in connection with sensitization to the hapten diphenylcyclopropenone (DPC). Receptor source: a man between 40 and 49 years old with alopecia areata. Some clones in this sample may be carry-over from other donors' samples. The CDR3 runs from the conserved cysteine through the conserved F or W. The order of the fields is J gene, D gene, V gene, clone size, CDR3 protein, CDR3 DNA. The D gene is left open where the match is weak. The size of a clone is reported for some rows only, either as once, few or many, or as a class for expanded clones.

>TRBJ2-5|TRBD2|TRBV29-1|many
CSVGAGRAETQYF
TGCAGCGTTGGGGCAGGGAGGGCCGAGACCCAGTACTTC
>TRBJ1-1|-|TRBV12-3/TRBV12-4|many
CASRPRTEAFF
TGTGCCAGCAGACCGAGGACTGAAGCTTTCTTT
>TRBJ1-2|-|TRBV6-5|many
CASSYPSTGLDGYTF
TGTGCCAGCAGTTACCCGTCGACAGGTCTCGATGGCTACACCTTC
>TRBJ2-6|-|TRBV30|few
CAWSVGGGAHRSSAF
-
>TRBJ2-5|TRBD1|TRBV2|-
CASRDGTGGGQYF
TGTGCCAGCAGGGATGGGACAGGGGGCGGCCAGTACTTC
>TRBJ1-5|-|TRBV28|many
CASNRGAAQPQHF
TGTGCCAGCAATCGCGGGGCAGCTCAGCCCCAGCATTTT
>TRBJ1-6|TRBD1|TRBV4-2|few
CASSQDRDHRGNSPLHF
TGTGCCAGCAGCCAAGATAGGGATCACAGGGGGAATTCACCCCTCCACTTT
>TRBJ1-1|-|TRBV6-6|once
CASSYNPFF
TGTGCCAGCAGTTACAATCCTTTCTTT
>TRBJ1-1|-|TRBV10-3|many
CAISESWGGNTEAFF
TGTGCCATCAGTGAGTCGTGGGGCGGGAACACTGAAGCTTTCTTT
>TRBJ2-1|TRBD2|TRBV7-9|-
CASSLGLAGGFDEQFF
TGTGCCAGCAGCCTGGGACTAGCGGGAGGGTTCGATGAGCAGTTCTTC
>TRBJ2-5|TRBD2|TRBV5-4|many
CASSLSSGSSETQYF
TGTGCCAGCAGCTTGTCTAGCGGGAGTTCAGAGACCCAGTACTTC
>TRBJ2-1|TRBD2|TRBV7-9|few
CASSLGGTSSSEQFF
TGTGCCAGCAGCTTAGGAGGGACTAGCAGTAGTGAGCAGTTCTTC
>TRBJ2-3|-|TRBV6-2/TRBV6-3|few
CASSYPSARRQSFTDTQYF
TGTGCCAGCAGTTACCCGTCCGCCAGGCGACAATCTTTCACAGATACGCAGTATTTT